This TCR beta chain was retrieved from a study of OX40 agonist ivuxolimab in advanced cancers. Whole-study context: A male proportion of more than 75% was recorded, with mean age around 55 years and range roughly 20 to 85. Of the participants, under 50% had some prior anti-PD-1, anti-PD-L1 or anti-CTLA-4 therapy, which was allowed. Among those treated, three patients had partial responses, one with hepatocellular carcinoma and two with cutaneous melanoma.

A single count supports this clone. Its matching antigen is unknown. Trimming removed 1 base at V and 2 bases at J, with 9 bases between. The CDR3 runs to 13 residues. Looked up from germline, CDR1 is GTSNPN and CDR2 is SVGIG (reference sequence). Profiling relied on immunoSEQ multiplex PCR, and the TCRdb table lists in-frame clones only, not all of them. The repertoire consists of under 90,000 clones, with 80% to 95% occurring once and the leading ten covering around 0.3%. Points from the study as a whole: Fewer expanded clones were found on average in CD4+ than in CD8+ T cells.

This sequence was found in an adult with an advanced solid tumor such as melanoma, head and neck, liver or kidney cancer. The rearrangement links TRBV30 to TRBJ2-7; D gene ambiguous. The sequencing used CD4+ or CD8+ T cells sorted from blood, collected in a trial of the OX40 agonist ivuxolimab. The DNA for the CDR3 is TGTGCCTGGAGTGCAGGCAATACCTACGAGCAGTACTTC. Translating it yields CAWSAGNTYEQYF.